These 31 T cell receptor beta chains came from one sample sequenced in a study of shared clonotypes between healthy human individuals. TCRdb keeps only in-frame clones here, not all; method: immunoSEQ multiplex PCR. The sample carries about 2,100,000 clones, more than 85% recorded once. CD45RO negativity and positive selection for CCR7 defined naive CD8 cells, a population that excluded terminally differentiated effector memory CD45RA+ cells. Source material: naive CD8+ T cells from PBMCs. These receptors came from a man between 18 and 29 years old in good health. Some clones in this sample may be carry-over from other donors' samples.

This clone was counted once. Additional DNA sequences in this sample encode the identical CDR3. The CDR3: CASSVGNTGELFF. DNA of the CDR3: TGTGCCAGCAGCGTTGGAAACACCGGGGAGCTGTTTTTT. The rearrangement joins TRBV9 to TRBJ2-2, with D hard to call. V dropped 2 bases and J dropped 2 bases, with 4 bases sitting between them. This CDR3 has 13 amino acids. Germline lookup yields CDR1 SGDLS and CDR2 YYNGEE. The whole variable domain, remainder taken from reference TRBV9 and TRBJ2-2, is DSGVTQTPKHLITATGQRVTLRCSPRSGDLSVYWYQQSLDQGLQFLIQYYNGEERAKGNILERFSAQQFPDLHSELNLSSLELGDSALYFCASSVGNTGELFFGEGSRLTVL.

The chain carries TRBV15 and TRBJ1-1, with a possible D match to TRBD1 (5 bases). The germline V gene encodes CDR1 LNHNV and CDR2 YYDKDF (reference sequence). Trimming removed 3 bases at V and 0 bases at J, with 11 bases between. The CDR3 has 15 residues. CDR3 sequence: CATSSQGYMNTEAFF. The CDR3 coding sequence is TGTGCCACCAGCAGCCAGGGTTATATGAACACTGAAGCTTTCTTT.

V is TRBV6-1 and J is TRBJ2-7; D is possibly TRBD1 (6 bases). The length of the CDR3 is 17 residues. Germline V lookup: CDR1 MNHNS, CDR2 SASEGT. Deletions cut 3 bases from V and 3 bases from J, with 21 bases between. In DNA form, the CDR3 reads TGTGCCAGCAGTGAGGGATTGGTCGGGGCAGGGGTCTACGAGCAGTACTTC. Translation: CASSEGLVGAGVYEQYF.

The chain couples TRBV28 to TRBJ2-1; TRBD2 agrees at 11 bases. Germline-derived CDR1 and CDR2 are MDHEN and SYDVKM. Germline trimming cut 6 bases from V and 6 bases from J; bases unmatched to any gene: 7. The CDR3 has 15 amino acids. Here the CDR3 reads CASSLLAGALNEQFF. CDR3 DNA sequence: TGTGCCAGCAGCCTACTAGCGGGAGCACTCAATGAGCAGTTCTTC. Drawing the rest from reference TRBV28 and TRBJ2-1, the complete variable domain is DVKVTQSSRYLVKRTGEKVFLECVQDMDHENMFWYRQDPGLGLRLIYFSYDVKMKEKGDIPEGYSVSREKKERFSLILESASTNQTSMYLCASSLLAGALNEQFFGPGTRLTVL.

This chain connects TRBV27 to TRBJ2-7; D not resolved. Trimming left V 6 bases short and J 6 bases short, with 15 bases between. This CDR3 has 13 amino acids. Germline CDR1 MNHEY, CDR2 SMNVEV (reference sequence). This chain's CDR3 is CASSHGVTGEQYF. The CDR3 DNA sequence: TGTGCCAGCAGCCACGGAGTGACGGGCGAGCAGTACTTC.

V gene TRBV19 combines with J gene TRBJ1-1; D not certain. Germline CDR1 LNHDA, CDR2 SQIVND (reference sequence). Trimming left V 4 bases short and J 6 bases short, with 12 bases between. The CDR3 covers 13 residues. As DNA, the CDR3 is TGTGCCAGTAGTACCCAGGAGAGGGCTGAAGCTTTCTTT. It codes for CASSTQERAEAFF.

As to this clone: This sample also contains other DNA sequences that code for the same CDR3. The chain carries TRBV7-9 and TRBJ2-7, with D tentatively TRBD1 (5 bases). Germline V CDR1 and CDR2: SEHNR, FQNEAQ (reference sequence). V lost 2 bases and J lost 3, with 5 bases in between. There are 12 residues in the CDR3. CDR3: CASSLTGYEQYF. CDR3 coding DNA: TGTGCCAGCAGCTTAACAGGCTACGAGCAGTACTTC.

Points on this clone: The same CDR3 can be traced to other DNA sequences in this sample. The chain employs TRBV5-1 and TRBJ1-5, with 8 bases that match TRBD1. Germline loops: CDR1 SGHRS, CDR2 YFSETQ. Trimming cost V 4 bases and J 4 bases; bases outside gene matches: 4. This CDR3 comprises 14 residues. CDR3 bases: TGCGCCAGCAGCACAGGGACAGGAAATCAGCCCCAGCATTTT. Translation gives CASSTGTGNQPQHF.

The chain couples TRBV11-2 to TRBJ2-7, with 7 bases matching TRBD1. V lost 1 base and J lost 3; bases outside the gene matches: 6. The germline V gene has CDR1 SGHAT and CDR2 FQNNGV. This CDR3 is 15 amino acids long. The CDR3 region is CASSLVTGSLYEQYF. CDR3 nucleotides: TGTGCCAGCAGCTTAGTGACAGGGAGCCTCTACGAGCAGTACTTC.

The chain combines TRBV6-1 with TRBJ2-2; D may be TRBD1 or TRBD2 (5 bases each). CDR1 and CDR2 from the germline V gene are MNHNS and SASEGT. CDR3 length equals 19 residues. Between the trimmed V and J ends, which lost 0 bases and 1 base, there was a span of 18 bases. CDR3 protein: CASSEAGPTWARNTGELFF. The CDR3 region has the DNA TGTGCCAGCAGTGAAGCGGGACCCACGTGGGCCAGGAACACCGGGGAGCTGTTTTTT.

On this clone: Other DNA sequences within the sample encode an identical CDR3. J is TRBJ1-4 and V is TRBV7-9; 9 bases fit TRBD1. The CDR3 spans 14 residues. V was clipped by 3 bases and J by 8 bases; unmatched bases: 4. Per the germline V gene, CDR1 is SEHNR and CDR2 is FQNEAQ (reference sequence). Written as DNA, the CDR3 is TGTGCCAGCAGCTTGACAGGGGGGCAAGAAAAACTGTTTTTT. Protein: CASSLTGGQEKLFF.

The chain combines TRBV6-4 with TRBJ2-7; weak D call: TRBD2 (5 bases). The germline V gene encodes CDR1 MRHNA and CDR2 SNTAGT. Trimming cost V 6 bases and J 4 bases, with 13 bases left between them. The CDR3 runs 13 residues. CDR3 protein: CASSGEAGYEQYF. In DNA form, the CDR3 reads TGTGCCAGCAGCGGGGAAGCTGGGTACGAGCAGTACTTC.

The chain carries TRBV9 and TRBJ1-1; no reliable D call. Germline CDR1 reads SGDLS; CDR2 reads YYNGEE. This CDR3 contains 14 residues. The V end was cut by 0 bases, the J end by 5 bases, with 11 bases between. As DNA, the CDR3 is TGTGCCAGCAGCGTAGTCGGGGTTTGGACTGAAGCTTTCTTT. Translated: CASSVVGVWTEAFF.

The chain recombines TRBV28 with TRBJ2-1; D possibly corresponds to TRBD1 (5 bases). The germline V and J ends were trimmed by 10 bases and 6 bases, with 7 bases remaining between them. This CDR3 is built from 10 residues. Germline CDR1 is MDHEN and CDR2 is SYDVKM. The chain's CDR3 is CATRANEQFF. In nucleotides, the CDR3 is TGTGCCACCAGGGCCAATGAGCAGTTCTTC.

In the case of this clone: Other DNA sequences in this sample translate to the same CDR3. The V call is TRBV28, the J call TRBJ2-3, with a possible D match to TRBD2 (6 bases). The CDR3 has 14 amino acids. Germline CDR1 is MDHEN and CDR2 is SYDVKM. V lost 3 bases and J 0 bases, leaving 7 bases between the germline ends. The CDR3 sequence is CASSFAGSTDTQYF. CDR3 bases: TGTGCCAGCAGTTTTGCGGGGAGCACAGATACGCAGTATTTT.

The chain carries TRBV19 and TRBJ2-1, with TRBD2 matching 8 bases. The V segment lost 2 bases and the J segment 0 bases; nucleotides outside the gene matches: 3. Per the germline V gene, CDR1 is LNHDA and CDR2 is SQIVND (reference sequence). This CDR3 comprises 16 residues. CDR3: CASSIMSGSSYNEQFF. Here the CDR3 DNA reads TGTGCCAGTAGTATAATGAGCGGGAGCTCCTACAATGAGCAGTTCTTC.

This rearrangement joins TRBV4-3 to TRBJ2-7, with D possibly matching TRBD1 (5 bases). CDR3 length equals 14 residues. V was cut by 0 bases and J by 4 bases, with 10 bases left in between. CDR1 is LGHNA, CDR2 YSLEER, per germline. CDR3 in amino acids: CASSQETGFYEQYF. CDR3 DNA: TGCGCCAGCAGCCAAGAAACAGGTTTTTACGAGCAGTACTTC.

The rearrangement uses TRBV19 and TRBJ2-7; D is ambiguous. V was trimmed by 5 bases and J by 5 bases, leaving 19 bases between them. This CDR3 has 15 amino acids. Germline V CDR1 and CDR2: LNHDA, SQIVND (reference sequence). The chain's CDR3 is CASSPRPLGTDEQYF. CDR3 bases: TGTGCCAGTAGTCCCCGTCCTCTAGGCACCGACGAGCAGTACTTC. Full variable domain (missing parts from reference TRBV19 and TRBJ2-7): DGGITQSPKYLFRKEGQNVTLSCEQNLNHDAMYWYRQDPGQGLRLIYYSQIVNDFQKGDIAEGYSVSREKKESFPLTVTSAQKNPTAFYLCASSPRPLGTDEQYFGPGTRLTVT.

The chain uses TRBV4-1 and TRBJ2-4; D not resolved. V lost 2 bases and J lost 0, with 20 bases in between. Germline V gene lookup returns CDR1 MGHRA and CDR2 YSYEKL. The CDR3 sequence is 19 residues long. The CDR3 reads CASSQYVPRVELAKNIQYF. The CDR3 coding sequence is TGCGCCAGCAGCCAATACGTCCCCCGGGTAGAGCTAGCCAAAAACATTCAGTACTTC.

This chain links TRBV6-5 with TRBJ2-7, with D perhaps matching TRBD2 (6 bases). V lost 0 bases, J lost 0 bases, and 12 bases lay in between. This CDR3 region has 16 residues. Germline CDR1 is MNHEY and CDR2 is SVGAGI. Written as DNA, the CDR3 is TGTGCCAGCAGTTACTCCGGCGGGACCCTCTCCTACGAGCAGTACTTC. Translated, it gives CASSYSGGTLSYEQYF.

J is TRBJ1-6 and V is TRBV7-9; D is possibly TRBD1 (5 bases). CDR3 length: 13 amino acids. Trimming cost V 8 bases and J 8 bases, with 13 bases left between them. The germline V gene encodes CDR1 SEHNR and CDR2 FQNEAQ (reference sequence). CDR3 sequence: CASGPIGDSPLHF. The DNA for the CDR3 is TGTGCCAGCGGACCCATAGGGGATTCACCCCTCCACTTT. The full variable domain, rest sourced from reference TRBV7-9 and TRBJ1-6, is DTGVSQNPRHKITKRGQNVTFRCDPISEHNRLYWYRQTLGQGPEFLTYFQNEAQLEKSRLLSDRFSAERPKGSFSTLEIQRTEQGDSAMYLCASGPIGDSPLHFGNGTRLTVT.

The genes are TRBV11-2 and TRBJ2-7; the D gene is possibly TRBD2 (6 bases). The V end was cut by 2 bases, the J end by 7 bases, with 12 bases between. This CDR3 comprises 13 residues. The germline gives CDR1 SGHAT, CDR2 FQNNGV. CDR3 loop: CASSLPPRGEQYF. For the CDR3, the DNA is TGTGCCAGCAGCTTACCCCCGCGGGGAGAGCAGTACTTC.

This chain connects TRBV27 to TRBJ2-5; D may be TRBD1 (6 bases). V lost 2 bases and J 4 bases, leaving 20 bases between the germline ends. Per germline, CDR1 MNHEY and CDR2 SMNVEV (reference sequence). This CDR3 spans 17 amino acids. The CDR3 is CASSLLPLGAKGETQYF. DNA of the CDR3: TGTGCCAGCAGTTTACTCCCCCTGGGGGCAAAGGGAGAGACCCAGTACTTC.

The chain links TRBV4-3 to TRBJ2-1; 10 bases align to TRBD2. With 1 base clipped from V and 8 bases from J, the junction kept 5 bases outside the gene matches. Germline CDR1 reads LGHNA; CDR2 reads YSLEER. This CDR3 comprises 15 residues. CDR3 sequence reads: CASSQVRLAGDEQFF. The CDR3 DNA is TGCGCCAGCAGCCAAGTACGGCTAGCGGGAGATGAGCAGTTCTTC.

The chain recombines TRBV7-6 with TRBJ2-7; D might be TRBD1 (5 bases). CDR3 length: 15 residues. The ends were cut back, 5 bases at V and 4 bases at J, with 18 bases in the middle. The germline gives CDR1 SGHVS, CDR2 FNYEAQ. The CDR3 DNA reads TGTGCCAGCAGCCCCAGTGAACAGGTTGCGTACGAGCAGTACTTC. This translates into CASSPSEQVAYEQYF. The full variable domain, completed using reference TRBV7-6 and TRBJ2-7, is GAGVSQSPRYKVTKRGQDVALRCDPISGHVSLYWYRQALGQGPEFLTYFNYEAQQDKSGLPNDRFSAERPEGSISTLTIQRTEQRDSAMYRCASSPSEQVAYEQYFGPGTRLTVT.

The chain employs TRBV15 and TRBJ2-7; tentatively, D is TRBD1 (5 bases). The germline V gene has CDR1 LNHNV and CDR2 YYDKDF (reference sequence). The CDR3 length is 15 residues. Trimming cost V 0 bases and J 3 bases, with 12 bases left between them. This CDR3 reads CATSRDRGLRYEQYF. The DNA for the CDR3 is TGTGCCACCAGCAGAGATAGGGGTCTACGCTACGAGCAGTACTTC.

The chain joins TRBV19 to TRBJ2-7; TRBD1 or TRBD2 may be the D gene (5 bases each). Between the trimmed V and J ends, which lost 6 bases and 3 bases, there was a span of 12 bases. Germline CDR1 and CDR2: LNHDA and SQIVND (reference sequence). The CDR3 spans 13 residues. CDR3 nucleotide sequence: TGTGCCAGTAGCCGGGACCTACGCTACGAGCAGTACTTC. Translation: CASSRDLRYEQYF.

Of note for this clone: A much larger clone lies one base from this, so it may be a read error. Other nucleotide sequences from this sample produce the same CDR3. The V and J genes are TRBV5-1 and TRBJ2-2; no definite D call. CDR1 is SGHRS and CDR2 is YFSETQ in the germline V gene. CDR3 length: 11 residues. V dropped 2 bases and J dropped 4 bases, with 0 bases sitting between them. DNA for the CDR3: TGCGCCAGCAGCTTCACCGGGGAGCTGTTTTTT. Its protein product is CASSFTGELFF. Filled out from reference TRBV5-1 and TRBJ2-2, the complete variable domain reads KAGVTQTPRYLIKTRGQQVTLSCSPISGHRSVSWYQQTPGQGLQFLFEYFSETQRNKGNFPGRFSGRQFSNSRSEMNVSTLELGDSALYLCASSFTGELFFGEGSRLTVL.

This sequence joins TRBV10-3 and TRBJ2-1; no reliable D call. Germline CDR1 and CDR2: ENHRY and SYGVKD. This CDR3 has 16 residues. Trimming took 0 bases from V and 0 from J, leaving 9 bases between them. CDR3 region: CAISESGYSSYNEQFF. As DNA, the CDR3 is TGTGCCATCAGTGAGTCGGGTTACAGCTCCTACAATGAGCAGTTCTTC.

The rearrangement uses TRBV10-1 and TRBJ2-3; the D gene is possibly TRBD2 (6 bases). This CDR3 has 14 amino acids. Deletions cut 6 bases from V and 6 bases from J, with 16 bases between. The germline V gene has CDR1 WNHNN and CDR2 SYGVQD (reference sequence). As DNA, the CDR3 is TGCGCCAGCAGGCCCAAAGGGGCGGGGGATACGCAGTATTTT. It encodes CASRPKGAGDTQYF.

The V gene is TRBV29-1, the J gene TRBJ1-2; possible D gene TRBD1, 6 bases. This CDR3 region has 11 residues. CDR1 SQVTM and CDR2 ANQGSEA come from the germline V gene. Trimming removed 6 bases from V and 7 bases from J, with 12 bases in between. CDR3 sequence (DNA): TGCAGCGTCCACGGGGGCGGTGGCTACACCTTC. It yields the protein CSVHGGGGYTF. The full variable domain, rest sourced from reference TRBV29-1 and TRBJ1-2, is SAVISQKPSRDICQRGTSLTIQCQVDSQVTMMFWYRQQPGQSLTLIATANQGSEATYESGFVIDKFPISRPNLTFSTLTVSNMSPEDSSIYLCSVHGGGGYTFGSGTRLTVV.